The 10 T cell receptor beta chains listed next were all sequenced from one sample in a study of technical replicates of blood from a handful of donors. The method was immunoSEQ multiplex PCR; TCRdb's version includes in-frame clones alone and lacks a portion of them. The sample gives some 77,000 clones, 90% to 95% of which show up once; more than 0.3% is in the top ten. Sequencing input: T cells isolated from PBMCs. The receptors here all came from a human donor in good health.

The rearrangement uses TRBV7-9 and TRBJ2-5; D is unclear. The CDR3 totals 13 residues. V gave up 1 base and J gave up 5 bases, with 8 bases separating them. The germline V gene has CDR1 SEHNR and CDR2 FQNEAQ (reference sequence). CDR3 residues: CASSLELRETQYF. As DNA, the CDR3 is TGTGCCAGCAGCTTAGAACTTCGGGAGACCCAGTACTTC.

J is TRBJ1-5 and V is TRBV7-8; the match to TRBD1 covers 7 bases. V shed 2 bases, J shed 4 bases, and the junction held 14 bases outside the gene matches. Germline V CDR1 and CDR2: SGHVS, FQNEAQ. The CDR3 is 18 residues long. The CDR3 DNA follows: TGTGCCAGCAGCTTATTCCCCCCCCTTATACAGGGGAATCAGCCCCAGCATTTT. This gives the protein CASSLFPPLIQGNQPQHF.

The chain combines TRBV20-1 with TRBJ2-1; D is uncertain. CDR1 is DFQATT and CDR2 is SNEGSKA in the germline V gene (reference sequence). This CDR3 contains 10 residues. The ends were cut back, 6 bases at V and 8 bases at J, with 8 bases in the middle. CDR3 sequence: CSAPVYEQFF. CDR3 DNA: TGCAGTGCCCCAGTCTATGAGCAGTTCTTC.

The J gene is TRBJ2-1, the V gene TRBV27; the match to TRBD2 covers 7 bases. J gave up 4 bases and V 6 bases, and 6 bases lay outside the gene matches. Looked up from germline, CDR1 is MNHEY and CDR2 is SMNVEV (reference sequence). The CDR3 has 14 residues. The CDR3 nucleotides read TGTGCCAGCAGCCTAGCGGAGTTATACAATGAGCAGTTCTTC. It is translated as CASSLAELYNEQFF.

The count of this clone is one. The rearrangement links TRBV25-1 to TRBJ1-2; 7 positions agree with TRBD1. V was clipped by 6 bases and J by 3 bases; unmatched bases: 7. This CDR3 has 14 residues. Germline V gives CDR1 MGHDK, CDR2 SYGVNS. In DNA form, the CDR3 reads TGTGCCAGCAGCGAACCAGGACAGGACTATGGCTACACCTTC. Protein: CASSEPGQDYGYTF.

The J gene is TRBJ1-4, the V gene TRBV29-1, with 7 bases that match TRBD1. The CDR3 length is 14 residues. V lost 6 bases to trimming and J lost 8 bases; unmatched junction nucleotides: 12. In germline, CDR1 is SQVTM, CDR2 ANQGSEA. The CDR3 DNA sequence: TGCAGCGTGCGCCCTACAGGGGCGGGGGAAAAACTGTTTTTT. Its translation is CSVRPTGAGEKLFF.

This clone is a singleton in its sample. The rearrangement uses TRBV7-3 and TRBJ1-5; 10 positions match TRBD1. The trim removed 5 bases at V and 3 bases at J, leaving 4 bases unmatched. Germline V lookup: CDR1 SGHTA, CDR2 FQGTGA. The CDR3 extends over 15 amino acids. The CDR3 DNA sequence: TGTGCCAGCAGCCTCGGGACAGGGGACAATCAGCCCCAGCATTTT. It translates to CASSLGTGDNQPQHF.

The chain combines TRBV4-3 with TRBJ1-2, with D possibly being TRBD1 (5 bases). The CDR3 is made up of 14 amino acids. CDR1 is LGHNA, CDR2 YSLEER, per germline. With 0 bases removed from V and 2 bases from J, the gap between germline ends came to 7 bases. The CDR3 here is CASSQESGNYGYTF. DNA of the CDR3: TGCGCCAGCAGCCAAGAATCAGGGAACTATGGCTACACCTTC.

The chain uses TRBV6-1 and TRBJ2-4; D may be TRBD2 (6 bases). This CDR3 has 12 amino acids. Per germline, CDR1 MNHNS and CDR2 SASEGT. Trimming shortened V by 7 bases and J by 8 bases, and 12 bases separated the two germline ends. CDR3 DNA: TGTGCCAGCACCGGAGGAGGGGACATTCAGTACTTC. Its protein is CASTGGGDIQYF.

The chain is built from TRBV27 and TRBJ2-7; tentatively, D is TRBD1 (5 bases). Trimming left V 5 bases short and J 2 bases short, with 13 bases between. Germline CDR1 MNHEY, CDR2 SMNVEV (reference sequence). The CDR3 contains 14 residues. The CDR3 here is CASSLPGQPYEQYF. CDR3 sequence (DNA): TGTGCCAGCAGTCTGCCAGGGCAGCCCTACGAGCAGTACTTC.